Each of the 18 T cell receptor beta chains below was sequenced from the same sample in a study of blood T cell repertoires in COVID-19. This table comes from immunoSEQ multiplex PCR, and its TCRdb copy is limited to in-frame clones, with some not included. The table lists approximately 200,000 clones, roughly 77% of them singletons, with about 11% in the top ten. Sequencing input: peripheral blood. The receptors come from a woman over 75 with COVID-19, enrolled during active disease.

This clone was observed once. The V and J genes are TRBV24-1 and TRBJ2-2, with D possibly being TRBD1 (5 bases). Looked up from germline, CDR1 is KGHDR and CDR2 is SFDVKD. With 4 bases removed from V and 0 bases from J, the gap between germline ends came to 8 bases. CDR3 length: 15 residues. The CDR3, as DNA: TGTGCCACCAGTGACACCAGGGCGAACACCGGGGAGCTGTTTTTT. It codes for CATSDTRANTGELFF.

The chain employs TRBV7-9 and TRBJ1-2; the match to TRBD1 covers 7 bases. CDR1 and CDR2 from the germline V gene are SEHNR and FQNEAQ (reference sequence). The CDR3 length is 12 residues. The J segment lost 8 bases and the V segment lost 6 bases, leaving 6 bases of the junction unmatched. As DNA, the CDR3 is TGTGCCAGCAGTGACAGGGTTGGGGGCTACACCTTC. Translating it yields CASSDRVGGYTF. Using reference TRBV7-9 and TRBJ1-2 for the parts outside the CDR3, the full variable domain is DTGVSQNPRHKITKRGQNVTFRCDPISEHNRLYWYRQTLGQGPEFLTYFQNEAQLEKSRLLSDRFSAERPKGSFSTLEIQRTEQGDSAMYLCASSDRVGGYTFGSGTRLTVV.

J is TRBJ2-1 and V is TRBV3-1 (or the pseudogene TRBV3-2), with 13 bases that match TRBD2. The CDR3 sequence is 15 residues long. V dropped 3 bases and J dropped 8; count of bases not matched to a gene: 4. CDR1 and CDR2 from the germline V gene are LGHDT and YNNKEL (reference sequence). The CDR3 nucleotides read TGTGCCAGCAGCCAGTTACTAGCGGGGGGGGATGAGCAGTTCTTC. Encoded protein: CASSQLLAGGDEQFF.

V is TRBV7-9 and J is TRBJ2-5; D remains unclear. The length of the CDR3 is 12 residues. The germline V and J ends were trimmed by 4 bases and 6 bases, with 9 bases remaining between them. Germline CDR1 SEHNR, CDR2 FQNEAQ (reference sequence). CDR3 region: CASSSGMKTQYF. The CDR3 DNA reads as TGTGCCAGCAGCTCGGGTATGAAGACCCAGTACTTC.

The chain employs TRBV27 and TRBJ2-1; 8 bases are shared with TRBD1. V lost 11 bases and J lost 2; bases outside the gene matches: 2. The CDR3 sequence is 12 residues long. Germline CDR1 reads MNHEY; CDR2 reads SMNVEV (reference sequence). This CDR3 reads CARQGPYNEQFF. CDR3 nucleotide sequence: TGTGCCCGACAGGGGCCCTACAATGAGCAGTTCTTC.

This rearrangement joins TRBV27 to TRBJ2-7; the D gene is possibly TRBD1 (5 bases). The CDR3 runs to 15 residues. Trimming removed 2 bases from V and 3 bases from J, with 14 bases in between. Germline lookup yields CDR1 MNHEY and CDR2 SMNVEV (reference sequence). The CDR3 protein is CASSLRQGLYYEQYF. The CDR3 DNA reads TGTGCCAGCAGTTTAAGGCAGGGTCTTTACTACGAGCAGTACTTC.

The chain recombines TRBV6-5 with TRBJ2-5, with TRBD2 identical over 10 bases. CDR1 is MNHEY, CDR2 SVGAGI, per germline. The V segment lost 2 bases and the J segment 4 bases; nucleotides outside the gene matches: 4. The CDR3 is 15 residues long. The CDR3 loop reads CASSYRASGGETQYF. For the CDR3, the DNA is TGTGCCAGCAGTTACAGGGCTAGCGGGGGAGAGACCCAGTACTTC.

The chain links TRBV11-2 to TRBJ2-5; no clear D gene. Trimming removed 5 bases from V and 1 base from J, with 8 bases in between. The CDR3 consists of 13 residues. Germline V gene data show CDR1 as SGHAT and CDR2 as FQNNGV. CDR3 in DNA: TGTGCCAGCAGCCCCACTGGCCAAGAGACCCAGTACTTC. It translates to CASSPTGQETQYF.

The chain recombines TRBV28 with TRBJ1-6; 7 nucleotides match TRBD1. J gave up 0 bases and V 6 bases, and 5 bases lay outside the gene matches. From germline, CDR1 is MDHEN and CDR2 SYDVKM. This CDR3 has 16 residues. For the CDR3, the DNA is TGTGCCAGCAGCTCCGGGACAGCCTCCTATAATTCACCCCTCCACTTT. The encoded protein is CASSSGTASYNSPLHF.

Written as DNA, the CDR3 is TGTGCCAGCAGTGAGAGGGCGGTGGGATATGGCTACACCTTC. Its translation: CASSERAVGYGYTF. The chain couples TRBV2 to TRBJ1-2; D is unresolved. The CDR3 spans 14 residues. Trimming removed 3 bases at V and 5 bases at J, with 13 bases between. Germline CDR1 SNHLY, CDR2 FYNNEI. Full variable domain (outside the CDR3, taken from reference TRBV2 and TRBJ1-2): EPEVTQTPSHQVTQMGQEVILRCVPISNHLYFYWYRQILGQKVEFLVSFYNNEISEKSEIFDDQFSVERPDGSNFTLKIRSTKLEDSAMYFCASSERAVGYGYTFGSGTRLTVV.

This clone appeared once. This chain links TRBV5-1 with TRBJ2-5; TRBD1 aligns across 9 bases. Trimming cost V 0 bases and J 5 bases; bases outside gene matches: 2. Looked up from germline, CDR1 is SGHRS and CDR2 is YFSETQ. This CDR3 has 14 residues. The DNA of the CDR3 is TGCGCCAGCAGCTTGGAAGGGACAGGGGAGACCCAGTACTTC. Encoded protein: CASSLEGTGETQYF.

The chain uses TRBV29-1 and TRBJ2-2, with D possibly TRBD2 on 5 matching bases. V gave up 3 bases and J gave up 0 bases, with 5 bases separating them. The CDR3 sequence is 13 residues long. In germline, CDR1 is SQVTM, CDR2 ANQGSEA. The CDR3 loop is CSVDGANTGELFF. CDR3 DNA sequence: TGCAGCGTTGACGGGGCGAACACCGGGGAGCTGTTTTTT.

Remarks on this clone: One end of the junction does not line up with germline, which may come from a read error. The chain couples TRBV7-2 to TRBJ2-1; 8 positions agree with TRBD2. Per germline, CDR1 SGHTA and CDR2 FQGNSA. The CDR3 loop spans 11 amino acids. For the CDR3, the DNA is TGTGCCAGCAGCCTAGCGGGCGAGCAGTTCTTC. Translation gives CASSLAGEQFF.

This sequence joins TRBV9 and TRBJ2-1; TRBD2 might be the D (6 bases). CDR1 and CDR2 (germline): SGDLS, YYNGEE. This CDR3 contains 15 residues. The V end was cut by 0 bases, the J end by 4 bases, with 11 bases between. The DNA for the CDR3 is TGTGCCAGCAGCGTAGGGGCGGGGACTTACAATGAGCAGTTCTTC. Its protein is CASSVGAGTYNEQFF.

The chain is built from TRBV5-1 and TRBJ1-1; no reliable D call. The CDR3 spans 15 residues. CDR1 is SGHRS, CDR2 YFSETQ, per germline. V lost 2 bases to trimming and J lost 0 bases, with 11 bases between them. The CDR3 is CASSFHPAMNTEAFF. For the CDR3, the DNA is TGCGCCAGCAGCTTCCATCCCGCTATGAACACTGAAGCTTTCTTT.

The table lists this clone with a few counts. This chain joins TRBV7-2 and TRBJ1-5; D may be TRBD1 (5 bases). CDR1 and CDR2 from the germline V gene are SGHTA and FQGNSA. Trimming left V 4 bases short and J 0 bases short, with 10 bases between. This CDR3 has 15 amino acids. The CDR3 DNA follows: TGTGCCAGCAGCTCCCGGGGGTATAGCAATCAGCCCCAGCATTTT. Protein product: CASSSRGYSNQPQHF.

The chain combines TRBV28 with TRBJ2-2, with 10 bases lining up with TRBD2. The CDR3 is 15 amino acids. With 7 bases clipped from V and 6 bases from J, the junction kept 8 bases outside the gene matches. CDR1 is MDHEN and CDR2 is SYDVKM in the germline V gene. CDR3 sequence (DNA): TGTGCCAGCACCTCTAGCGGGAGAGGTGCCGGGGAGCTGTTTTTT. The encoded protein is CASTSSGRGAGELFF.

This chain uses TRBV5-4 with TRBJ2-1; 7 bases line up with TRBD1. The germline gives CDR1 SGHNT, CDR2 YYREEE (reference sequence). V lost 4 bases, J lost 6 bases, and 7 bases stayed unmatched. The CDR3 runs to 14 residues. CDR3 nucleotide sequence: TGTGCCAGCAGCACCCGACAGGGTGGCAATGAGCAGTTCTTC. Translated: CASSTRQGGNEQFF. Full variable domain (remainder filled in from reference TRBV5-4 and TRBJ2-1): ETGVTQSPTHLIKTRGQQVTLRCSSQSGHNTVSWYQQALGQGPQFIFQYYREEENGRGNFPPRFSGLQFPNYSSELNVNALELDDSALYLCASSTRQGGNEQFFGPGTRLTVL.